Listed below are T cell receptor beta chains from one sample, sequenced in a study of human T cells and chemical hapten exposure. TCRdb re-analysed the RACE reads in MiXCR, keeping a single row per CDR3 protein. The sample lists 27,000 or so distinct CDR3 sequences, nearly 6% occurring once. Sequencing was performed on whole blood, taken in connection with sensitization to the hapten diphenylcyclopropenone (DPC). These receptors came from a young man with alopecia areata. Some clones in this sample may be carry-over from other donors' samples. The CDR3 runs from the conserved cysteine through the conserved F or W. The D gene is left open where the match is weak. Part of the rows lack a size; the others show once, few, many or a class for expanded clones.

>TRBV30|.|14|TRBJ1-1|.
CAWMAHSSNTEAFF
TGTGCCTGGATGGCACACTCCTCGAACACTGAAGCTTTCTTT
>TRBV12-3/TRBV12-4|TRBD1|14|TRBJ2-1|many
CASRPLDRGNEQFF
TGTGCCAGCAGACCCCTGGACAGGGGCAATGAGCAGTTCTTC
>TRBV6-4|TRBD1|14|TRBJ1-1|many
CASRGQGKNTEAFF
TGTGCCAGCAGGGGACAGGGTAAGAACACTGAAGCTTTCTTT
>TRBV18|.|15|TRBJ1-1|many
CASSQTRGDATEAFF
TGTGCCAGCTCACAAACCAGAGGGGACGCCACTGAAGCTTTCTTT
>TRBV5-8|TRBD2|15|TRBJ2-7|many
CASSLGEPSGYEQYF
TGTGCCAGCAGCTTGGGGGAGCCTAGCGGCTACGAGCAGTACTTC
>TRBV18|.|14|TRBJ1-5|many
CASSPKQPNQPQHF
TGTGCCAGCTCACCTAAACAGCCCAATCAGCCCCAGCATTTT
>TRBV4-1|TRBD2|19|TRBJ2-5|many
CASSQDRGTSLSQRETQYF
TGCGCCAGCAGCCAAGATCGAGGGACTAGTCTCAGCCAGAGAGAGACCCAGTACTTC
>TRBV19|TRBD1|16|TRBJ1-2|many
CASSKKTGGAIYGYTF
TGTGCCAGTAGTAAAAAGACAGGGGGCGCCATCTATGGCTACACCTTC
>TRBV15|.|21|TRBJ2-5|.
CATSRVVSGVRGGGEQETQYF
TGTGCCACCAGCAGAGTAGTAAGTGGAGTCAGGGGAGGAGGAGAGCAAGAGACCCAGTACTTC
>TRBV28|.|12|TRBJ1-5|many
CASSYGQQPQHF
TGTGCCAGCAGTTATGGACAGCAGCCCCAGCATTTT
>TRBV20-1|.|12|TRBJ2-7|many
CSASSRLGEQYF
TGCAGTGCTAGCTCGCGTCTTGGCGAGCAGTACTTC
>TRBV7-2|.|13|TRBJ1-1|.
CASSPRRGAEAFF
TGTGCCAGCAGCCCCCGCCGTGGCGCTGAAGCTTTCTTT
>TRBV4-1|TRBD1|18|TRBJ2-5|.
CASSQEPPPGQGRETQYF
TGCGCCAGCAGCCAAGAGCCCCCTCCGGGACAGGGTCGAGAGACCCAGTACTTC
>TRBV29-1|.|12|TRBJ1-1|many
CSVSTDSLEAFF
TGCAGCGTTTCAACGGACAGCCTAGAAGCTTTCTTT
>TRBV5-1|.|14|TRBJ2-5|many
CASSSGSAQETQYF
TGCGCCAGCAGCAGTGGCAGTGCTCAAGAGACCCAGTACTTC
>TRBV12-3/TRBV12-4|TRBD1|15|TRBJ1-6|.
CASSPGQGVTSPLHF
TGTGCCAGCAGCCCCGGACAGGGAGTTACTTCACCCCTCCACTTT
>TRBV7-8|.|18|TRBJ2-3|few
CASSPRPGHTGRTDTQYF
TGTGCCAGCAGCCCCAGGCCGGGGCATACAGGTCGAACAGATACGCAGTATTTT
>TRBV7-9|TRBD2|14|TRBJ2-1|many
CASSSTSGGFEQFF
TGTGCCAGCAGCTCAACTAGCGGGGGGTTTGAGCAGTTCTTC
>TRBV29-1|.|12|TRBJ2-3|many
CSVEGSTDTQYF
TGCAGCGTTGAGGGGTCTACAGATACGCAGTATTTT
>TRBV7-8|TRBD1|16|TRBJ1-6|many
CASSDRDREWNSPLHF
TGTGCCAGCAGTGACCGGGACAGGGAATGGAATTCACCCCTCCACTTT
>TRBV2|.|12|TRBJ1-4|many
CASNLLREKLFF
TGTGCCAGCAACCTTTTGAGGGAAAAACTGTTTTTT
>TRBV6-2/TRBV6-3|TRBD2|16|TRBJ2-1|many
CASSYPGLAAYNEQFF
TGTGCCAGCAGTTACCCGGGACTAGCGGCCTACAATGAGCAGTTCTTC
>TRBV2|.|14|TRBJ2-7|many
CASRPKVNSYEQYF
TGTGCCAGCAGACCCAAGGTTAACTCCTACGAGCAGTACTTC
>TRBV2|TRBD1|14|TRBJ1-5|many
CASQRDSQYQPQHF
TGTGCCAGTCAAAGGGACAGCCAGTATCAGCCCCAGCATTTT
>TRBV29-1|TRBD1|15|TRBJ2-7|many
CSVEGQKQGPYEQYF
TGCAGCGTTGAAGGGCAAAAACAGGGGCCCTACGAGCAGTACTTC
>TRBV7-2|.|14|TRBJ2-3|few
CASSAEQGTDTQYF
TGTGCCAGCAGCGCCGAGCAGGGGACAGATACGCAGTATTTT
>TRBV7-3|TRBD2|13|TRBJ2-3|many
CASGGSLTDTQYF
TGTGCCAGCGGCGGGAGCCTCACAGATACGCAGTATTTT
>TRBV11-3|.|11|TRBJ1-2|many
CASSTLHGYTF
TGTGCCAGCAGCACCCTCCATGGCTACACCTTC